Described below is a single TCR beta chain sequence and its context. The data derive from a study of low-dose radiotherapy and immunotherapy resistance in tumors. Overall study: Doses delivered to Cohort 2 were 1 Gy per fraction every two weeks, amounting to 13 Gy over 26 weeks. Patients' oral aspirin dose was 300 mg daily across four cycles from cycle 1 day 1.

First-strand cDNA relied on TRAV- and TRBV-specific primers spanning alpha and beta chains. A roughly 20-cycle PCR with a constant-region primer and V-primer adapter amplified TCRs. TCRdb recomputed calls from the reads with MiXCR, one row per CDR3 protein. In the table there are about 30,000 distinct CDR3 sequences, about 49% of which are singletons. Deletions cut 3 bases from V and 5 bases from J, with 15 bases between. The CDR3 sequence is 15 residues long. Germline CDR1 reads SGHVS; CDR2 reads FNYEAQ. Time point in this sample: after trial treatment. Noted treatment: LDRT plus nivolumab, ipilimumab, low-dose cyclophosphamide and aspirin (RACIN trial).

This TCR was recovered from a male donor with gallbladder cancer. V and J are TRBV7-6 and TRBJ2-3; D is possibly TRBD2 (6 bases). This sample comprised PBMCs, obtained after low-dose radiotherapy plus immunotherapy. The CDR3 loop is CASSFPSAGGDTQYF. The CDR3 bases are TGTGCCAGCAGCTTCCCTAGTGCCGGGGGAGATACGCAGTATTTT. The complete variable domain, with remaining parts taken from reference TRBV7-6 and TRBJ2-3, reads GAGVSQSPRYKVTKRGQDVALRCDPISGHVSLYWYRQALGQGPEFLTYFNYEAQQDKSGLPNDRFSAERPEGSISTLTIQRTEQRDSAMYRCASSFPSAGGDTQYFGPGTRLTVL.